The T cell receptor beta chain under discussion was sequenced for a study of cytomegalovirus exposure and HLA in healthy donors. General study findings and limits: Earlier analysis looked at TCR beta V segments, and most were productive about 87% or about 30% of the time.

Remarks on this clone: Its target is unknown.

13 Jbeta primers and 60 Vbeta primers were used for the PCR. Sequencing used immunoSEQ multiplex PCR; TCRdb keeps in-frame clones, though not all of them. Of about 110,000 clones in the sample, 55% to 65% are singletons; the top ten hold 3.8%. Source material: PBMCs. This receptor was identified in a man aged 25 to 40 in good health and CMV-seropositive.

CDR3 DNA: TGTGCCAGTAGTACTGGACAGAACTATGGCTACACCTTC. Protein sequence: CASSTGQNYGYTF. The chain carries TRBV19 and TRBJ1-2; D may be TRBD1 (6 bases). Looked up from germline, CDR1 is LNHDA and CDR2 is SQIVND (reference sequence). This CDR3 is built from 13 residues. The ends were cut back, 4 bases at V and 2 bases at J, with 8 bases in the middle.